This T cell receptor beta chain came from a study of T cells in Graves' hyperthyroidism and ophthalmopathy. This clonotype was detected many times. Its target is not known. Findings of the study overall: Ophthalmopathy got predicted by the model a median about six months before its onset. Most thyroid-expanded clonotypes above 0.001 were also found in blood. Stable hyperthyroidism was separated from ophthalmopathy by a model based on 13 V-J features.

RNA transcripts yielded amplified TCR beta CDR3 regions. The primer set for the first-round RT-PCR of the TCR CDR3 was HTBI. TCRdb re-called the multiplex PCR reads through MiXCR, storing one row per CDR3 protein. This table has about 400,000 distinct CDR3 sequences, around a sixth appearing once. This CDR3 spans 11 amino acids. Per germline, CDR1 LGHNT and CDR2 FRNRAP. V was clipped by 4 bases and J by 10 bases, with 8 bases between them. This TCR was recovered from a woman younger than 30 with Graves' hyperthyroidism that later progressed to Graves' ophthalmopathy. The rearrangement uses TRBV12-5 and TRBJ2-1; no reliable D call. Material for sequencing was blood. This chain's CDR3 is CASGSGQEQFF. Written as DNA, the CDR3 is TGTGCTAGTGGTTCAGGTCAGGAGCAGTTCTTC.